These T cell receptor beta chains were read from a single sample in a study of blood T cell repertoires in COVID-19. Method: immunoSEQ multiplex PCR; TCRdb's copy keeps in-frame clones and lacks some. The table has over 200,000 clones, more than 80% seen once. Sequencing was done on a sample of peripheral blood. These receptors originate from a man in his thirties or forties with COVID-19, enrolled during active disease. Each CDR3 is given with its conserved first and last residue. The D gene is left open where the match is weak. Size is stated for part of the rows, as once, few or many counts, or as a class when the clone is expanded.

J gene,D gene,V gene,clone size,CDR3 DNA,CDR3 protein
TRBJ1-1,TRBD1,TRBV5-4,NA,TGTGCCAGCAGGGACAAGGGGACAGCGAACACTGAAGCTTTCTTT,CASRDKGTANTEAFF
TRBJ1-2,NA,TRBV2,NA,TGTGCCAGCAGGCAACAGGGCCGCTACACCTTC,CASRQQGRYTF
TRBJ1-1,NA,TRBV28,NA,TGTGCCAGCAGTTTAAACAGGGACACTGAAGCTTTCTTT,CASSLNRDTEAFF
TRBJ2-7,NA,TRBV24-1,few,TGTGCCACCAGTGACTCTTTCGACAGGAGATACGAGCAGTACTTC,CATSDSFDRRYEQYF
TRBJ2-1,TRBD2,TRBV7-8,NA,TGTGCCAGCATCCAATCAAGCGGGATCGGGATACGTGAGCAGTTCTTC,CASIQSSGIGIREQFF
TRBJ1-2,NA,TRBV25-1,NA,TGTGCCAGCAGTGAATTGACCAGGGAAACGCACGGCTACACCTTC,CASSELTRETHGYTF
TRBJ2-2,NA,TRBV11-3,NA,TGTGCCAGCAGCTTCGTCCTAGGTTCCACCGGGGAGCTGTTTTTT,CASSFVLGSTGELFF
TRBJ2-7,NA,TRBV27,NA,TGTGCCAGCAGTCCCCAACACCGCGGGCCTATACTCTACGAGCAGTACTTC,CASSPQHRGPILYEQYF
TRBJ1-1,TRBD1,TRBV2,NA,TGTGCCAGCAGTGGGACAGGGGGGAACACTGAAGCTTTCTTT,CASSGTGGNTEAFF
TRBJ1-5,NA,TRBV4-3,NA,TGCGCCAGCAGCCAAGATGGGACACCCAATCAGCCCCAGCATTTT,CASSQDGTPNQPQHF
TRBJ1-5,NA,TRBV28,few,TGTGCCAGCACCGCGGGAAGCAATCAGCCCCAGCATTTT,CASTAGSNQPQHF
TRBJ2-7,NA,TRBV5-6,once,TGTGCCAGCAGCTTGGCCTATAGAGGATCCTACGAGCAGTACTTC,CASSLAYRGSYEQYF
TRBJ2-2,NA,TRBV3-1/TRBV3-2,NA,TGTGCCAGCAGCCAAGATCTACGGACAGGAGGGGTTAGAGGGGAGCTGTTTTTT,CASSQDLRTGGVRGELFF
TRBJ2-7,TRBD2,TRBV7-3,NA,TGTGCCAGCAGCTTGGGACTAGCGCTAACCTACGAGCAGTACTTC,CASSLGLALTYEQYF
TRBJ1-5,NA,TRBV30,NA,TGTGCCTGGAGTCAGGGACAATTCAATCAGCCCCAGCATTTT,CAWSQGQFNQPQHF
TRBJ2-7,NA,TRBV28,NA,TGTGCCAGCAACCTCCCGTCGGGAAGAGGAAACGAGCAGTACTTC,CASNLPSGRGNEQYF
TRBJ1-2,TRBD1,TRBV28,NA,TGTGCCAGCAGTAGCGCAGGGGGGCTTGGGTATGGCTACACCTTC,CASSSAGGLGYGYTF
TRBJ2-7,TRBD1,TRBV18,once,TGTGCCAGCTCACCAAGAGGGACAGACTCCTACGAGCAGTACTTC,CASSPRGTDSYEQYF
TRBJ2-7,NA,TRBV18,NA,TGTGCCAGCTCACCGATCGGTGAGACCTACGAGCAGTACTTC,CASSPIGETYEQYF
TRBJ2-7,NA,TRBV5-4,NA,TGTGCCAGCAGCTGGAGTGGTTCCTACGAGCAGTACTTC,CASSWSGSYEQYF